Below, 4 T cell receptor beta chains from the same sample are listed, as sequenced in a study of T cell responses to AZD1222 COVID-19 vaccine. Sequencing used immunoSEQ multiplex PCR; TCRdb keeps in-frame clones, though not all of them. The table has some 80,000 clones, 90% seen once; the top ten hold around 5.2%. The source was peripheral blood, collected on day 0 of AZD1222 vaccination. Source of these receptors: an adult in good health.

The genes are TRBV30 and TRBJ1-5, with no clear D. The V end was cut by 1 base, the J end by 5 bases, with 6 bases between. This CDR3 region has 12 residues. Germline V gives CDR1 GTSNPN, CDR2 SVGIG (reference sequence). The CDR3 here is CAWSGDDQPQHF. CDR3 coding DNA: TGTGCCTGGAGTGGGGATGATCAGCCCCAGCATTTT.

The CDR3 DNA sequence: TGTGCCAGCAGTTCACCGATACAGGGGGCAAGGACTGAAGCTTTCTTT. This codes for CASSSPIQGARTEAFF. This chain links TRBV27 with TRBJ1-1; 9 bases match TRBD1. Germline V gives CDR1 MNHEY, CDR2 SMNVEV (reference sequence). The J segment lost 5 bases and the V segment lost 4 bases, leaving 11 bases of the junction unmatched. This CDR3 is 16 amino acids long.

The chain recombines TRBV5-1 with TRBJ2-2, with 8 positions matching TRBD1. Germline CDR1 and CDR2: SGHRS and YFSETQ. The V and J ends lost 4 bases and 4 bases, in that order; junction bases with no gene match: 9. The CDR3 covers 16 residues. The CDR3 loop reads CASSPPGRGLTGELFF. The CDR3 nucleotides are TGCGCCAGCAGCCCACCGGGCAGGGGGCTCACCGGGGAGCTGTTTTTT.

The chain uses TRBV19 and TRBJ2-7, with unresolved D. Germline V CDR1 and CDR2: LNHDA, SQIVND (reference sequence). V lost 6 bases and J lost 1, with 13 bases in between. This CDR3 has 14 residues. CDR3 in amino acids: CASSHPGRSYEQYF. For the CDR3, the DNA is TGTGCCAGTAGCCATCCCGGTAGGTCCTACGAGCAGTACTTC.